The 18 T cell receptor beta chains below all came from one sample that was sequenced in a study of blood T cell repertoires in COVID-19. Sequenced by immunoSEQ multiplex PCR; TCRdb stores in-frame clones only, minus some. The repertoire holds roughly 63,000 clones, with approximately 89% as singletons. The specimen sequenced was peripheral blood. These receptors were taken from a human donor in a cohort sampled during active COVID-19.

The chain recombines TRBV6-2 or TRBV6-3 with TRBJ1-6; 8 nucleotides align to TRBD1. The CDR3 covers 15 residues. CDR1 and CDR2 from the germline V gene are MNHEY and SVGEGT. V was clipped by 5 bases and J by 7 bases; unmatched bases: 7. The chain's CDR3 is CASSDRDRLNSPLHF. CDR3 DNA: TGTGCCAGCAGTGACCGGGACAGGCTAAATTCACCCCTCCACTTT.

This chain connects TRBV5-4 to TRBJ2-3; 12 positions match TRBD2. Germline V gene sequence: CDR1 SGHNT, CDR2 YYREEE (reference sequence). CDR3 length: 15 amino acids. V shed 4 bases and J 4 bases; nucleotides not matched to a gene: 4. The CDR3 protein is CASSRTSGEADTQYF. CDR3 DNA: TGTGCCAGCAGCCGGACTAGCGGGGAGGCAGATACGCAGTATTTT.

This sequence joins TRBV18 and TRBJ1-1; unclear D gene. Germline assignment: CDR1 KGHSH and CDR2 LQKENI. The CDR3 has 15 residues. The V and J ends lost 0 bases and 1 base respectively, with 9 bases between them. CDR3 loop: CASSPPESGNTEAFF. The CDR3 coding sequence is TGTGCCAGCTCACCACCGGAATCGGGGAACACTGAAGCTTTCTTT.

This chain joins TRBV6-2 or TRBV6-3 and TRBJ2-3; 12 bases agree with TRBD2. Germline V gene data show CDR1 as MNHEY and CDR2 as SVGEGT. The CDR3 runs to 22 residues. V was pared by 7 bases and J by 0 bases, with 23 bases of the junction left unmatched. The CDR3 bases are TGTGCCAGCACCCCCCATTCCCTCGGACTAGCGGGGACCCGGGGTAGCACAGATACGCAGTATTTT. The encoded protein is CASTPHSLGLAGTRGSTDTQYF.

The chain uses TRBV6-5 and TRBJ2-2; 11 bases match TRBD1. Germline V gives CDR1 MNHEY, CDR2 SVGAGI. The CDR3 runs 14 residues. The V and J ends lost 6 bases and 3 bases, in that order; junction bases with no gene match: 0. The CDR3, as DNA: TGTGCCAGCAGGGGACAGGGGGACACCGGGGAGCTGTTTTTT. Translation gives CASRGQGDTGELFF.

This sequence joins TRBV27 and TRBJ1-2, with D possibly matching TRBD1 (5 bases). The CDR3 has 14 residues. Trimming shortened V by 7 bases and J by 4 bases, and 16 bases separated the two germline ends. CDR1 is MNHEY and CDR2 is SMNVEV in the germline V gene (reference sequence). The CDR3 sequence: CASTRERGTYGYTF. The CDR3 DNA reads as TGTGCCAGCACCCGGGAGCGGGGGACCTATGGCTACACCTTC.

The V and J genes are TRBV6-4 and TRBJ1-2, with 9 bases that match TRBD1. This CDR3 has 14 residues. Germline-derived CDR1 and CDR2 are MRHNA and SNTAGT. The trim removed 3 bases at V and 5 bases at J, leaving 4 bases unmatched. The DNA for the CDR3 is TGTGCCAGCAGTGATCCCGGGACAGGGTATGGCTACACCTTC. The encoded protein is CASSDPGTGYGYTF.

This clone was detected once. The chain links TRBV3-1 (or the pseudogene TRBV3-2) to TRBJ2-7, with D perhaps matching TRBD1 (6 bases). The germline V and J ends were trimmed by 0 bases and 2 bases, with 23 bases remaining between them. CDR1 LGHDT and CDR2 YNNKEL come from the germline V gene (reference sequence). The CDR3 extends over 19 amino acids. The CDR3 loop is CASSQDTSTTGIPPYEQYF. The CDR3 coding sequence is TGTGCCAGCAGCCAAGATACATCGACTACAGGGATTCCCCCCTACGAGCAGTACTTC.

The rearrangement uses TRBV5-6 and TRBJ1-5; 10 nucleotides match TRBD1. V lost 2 bases and J lost 5; bases outside the gene matches: 4. This CDR3 comprises 15 residues. CDR1 SGHDT and CDR2 YYEEEE come from the germline V gene. As DNA, the CDR3 is TGTGCCAGCAGCTTTTTCGGGACAGGGGATCAGCCCCAGCATTTT. This codes for CASSFFGTGDQPQHF.

The rearrangement joins TRBV30 to TRBJ1-5, with D possibly being TRBD1 (5 bases). The germline V gene has CDR1 GTSNPN and CDR2 SVGIG (reference sequence). Trimming shortened V by 1 base and J by 3 bases, and 7 bases separated the two germline ends. The CDR3 is made up of 13 amino acids. The CDR3 sequence is CAWSAQDNQPQHF. Written as DNA, the CDR3 is TGTGCCTGGAGTGCACAGGACAATCAGCCCCAGCATTTT.

The chain carries TRBV9 and TRBJ2-5; the match to TRBD1 covers 9 bases. Trimming at V came to 4 bases and at J to 4 bases, leaving 8 bases not matched to a gene. Germline V gene sequence: CDR1 SGDLS, CDR2 YYNGEE. The CDR3 runs to 15 residues. DNA of the CDR3: TGTGCCAGCAGCATCGACAGGGGGTTTGGAGAGACCCAGTACTTC. It specifies CASSIDRGFGETQYF.

This clone was detected only a few times. This rearrangement joins TRBV24-1 to TRBJ2-3, with D perhaps matching TRBD2 (6 bases). The CDR3 length is 16 residues. Trimming stripped 3 bases from V and 4 bases from J, with 16 bases between. Germline CDR1 is KGHDR and CDR2 is SFDVKD. The CDR3, as DNA: TGTGCCACCAGTGATCCTAGAACGACTAGTGCAGATACGCAGTATTTT. Translation gives CATSDPRTTSADTQYF.

The chain recombines TRBV12-3 or TRBV12-4 with TRBJ1-1; D is perhaps TRBD1 (5 bases). The CDR3 spans 13 residues. The V end was cut by 3 bases, the J end by 10 bases, with 15 bases between. CDR3 DNA sequence: TGTGCCAGCAGTTTCTTGGATCGGCAGGGAGCTTTCTTT. Protein sequence: CASSFLDRQGAFF.

This clone was counted a single time. The rearrangement uses TRBV5-1 and TRBJ2-7; 7 bases map to TRBD1. V gave up 0 bases and J gave up 3 bases; unmatched junction bases: 9. The CDR3 is made up of 16 amino acids. Germline V gene data show CDR1 as SGHRS and CDR2 as YFSETQ. CDR3 loop: CASSLAPGGSFYEQYF. The CDR3 DNA sequence: TGCGCCAGCAGCTTGGCCCCAGGGGGTTCCTTCTACGAGCAGTACTTC.

The chain is built from TRBV7-9 and TRBJ2-1, with 11 positions matching TRBD2. The CDR3 runs 15 residues. CDR1 and CDR2 from the germline V gene are SEHNR and FQNEAQ (reference sequence). Trimming took 5 bases from V and 6 from J; bases not matched to a gene: 6. This CDR3 reads CASSRTSGSSNEQFF. CDR3 coding DNA: TGTGCCAGCAGCAGAACTAGCGGGAGTTCCAATGAGCAGTTCTTC.

V is TRBV3-1 (or the pseudogene TRBV3-2) and J is TRBJ1-1; 7 nucleotides agree with TRBD1. The trim removed 5 bases at V and 4 bases at J, leaving 7 bases unmatched. The germline V gene has CDR1 LGHDT and CDR2 YNNKEL (reference sequence). This CDR3 comprises 14 residues. The CDR3 region has the DNA TGTGCCAGCAGCTACGGGTACAGGGGCACTGAAGCTTTCTTT. It specifies CASSYGYRGTEAFF.

This sequence joins TRBV24-1 and TRBJ1-5; tentatively, D is TRBD1 (6 bases). The germline V and J ends were trimmed by 7 bases and 9 bases, with 15 bases remaining between them. The CDR3 runs to 13 residues. Per germline, CDR1 KGHDR and CDR2 SFDVKD. This CDR3 reads CATSRAQGGPQHF. The CDR3 DNA is TGTGCCACCAGCCGGGCGCAAGGGGGGCCCCAGCATTTT.

The genes are TRBV6-5 and TRBJ2-7; TRBD2 might be the D (6 bases). The CDR3 has 16 residues. Trimming left V 4 bases short and J 7 bases short, with 23 bases between. Germline V lookup: CDR1 MNHEY, CDR2 SVGAGI. The CDR3 DNA reads as TGTGCCAGCAGTTCCGGAGGGAGCGTGGGATCTTGGGAGCAGTACTTC. Translating it yields CASSSGGSVGSWEQYF.